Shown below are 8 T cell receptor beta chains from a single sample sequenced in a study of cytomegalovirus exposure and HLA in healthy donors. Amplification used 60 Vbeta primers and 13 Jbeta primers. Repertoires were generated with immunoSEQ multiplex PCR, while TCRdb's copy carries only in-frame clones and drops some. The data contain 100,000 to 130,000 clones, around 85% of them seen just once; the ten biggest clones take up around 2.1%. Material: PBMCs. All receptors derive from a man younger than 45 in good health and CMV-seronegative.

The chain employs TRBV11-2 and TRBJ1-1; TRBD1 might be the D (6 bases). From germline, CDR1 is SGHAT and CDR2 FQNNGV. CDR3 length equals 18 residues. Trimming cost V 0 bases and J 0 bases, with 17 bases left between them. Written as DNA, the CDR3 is TGTGCCAGCAGCTTAGACGGGAGGGGGGGGAGGGTGAACACTGAAGCTTTCTTT. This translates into CASSLDGRGGRVNTEAFF.

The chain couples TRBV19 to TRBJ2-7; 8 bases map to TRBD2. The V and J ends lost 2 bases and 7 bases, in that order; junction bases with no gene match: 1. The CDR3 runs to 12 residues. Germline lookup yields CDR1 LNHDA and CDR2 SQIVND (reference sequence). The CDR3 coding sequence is TGTGCCAGTAGTATAAAGCGGGGGGAGCAGTACTTC. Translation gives CASSIKRGEQYF. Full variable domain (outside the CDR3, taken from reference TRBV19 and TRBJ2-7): DGGITQSPKYLFRKEGQNVTLSCEQNLNHDAMYWYRQDPGQGLRLIYYSQIVNDFQKGDIAEGYSVSREKKESFPLTVTSAQKNPTAFYLCASSIKRGEQYFGPGTRLTVT.

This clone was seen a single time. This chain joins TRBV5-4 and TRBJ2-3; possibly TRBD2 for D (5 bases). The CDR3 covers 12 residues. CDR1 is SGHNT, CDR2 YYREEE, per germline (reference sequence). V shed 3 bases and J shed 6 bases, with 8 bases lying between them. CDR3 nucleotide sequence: TGTGCCAGCAGCTATCCGGGGGATACGCAGTATTTT. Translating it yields CASSYPGDTQYF.

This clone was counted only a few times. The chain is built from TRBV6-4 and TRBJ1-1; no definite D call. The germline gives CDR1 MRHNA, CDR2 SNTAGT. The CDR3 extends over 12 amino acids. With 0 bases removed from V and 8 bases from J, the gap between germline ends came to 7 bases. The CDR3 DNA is TGTGCCAGCAGTGACTCTGCAGGAGAAGCTTTCTTT. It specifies CASSDSAGEAFF.

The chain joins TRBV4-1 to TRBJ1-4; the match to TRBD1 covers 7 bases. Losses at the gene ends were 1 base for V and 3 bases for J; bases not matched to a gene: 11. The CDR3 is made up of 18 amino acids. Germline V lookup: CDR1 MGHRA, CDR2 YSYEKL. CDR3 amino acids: CASSQGRQGSPANEKLFF. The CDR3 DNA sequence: TGCGCCAGCAGCCAAGGGCGACAGGGTTCGCCAGCTAATGAAAAACTGTTTTTT.

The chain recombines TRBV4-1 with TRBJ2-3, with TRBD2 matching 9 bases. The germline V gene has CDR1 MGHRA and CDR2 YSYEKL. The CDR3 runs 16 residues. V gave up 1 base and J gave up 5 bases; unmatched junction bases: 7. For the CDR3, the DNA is TGCGCCAGCAGCCAAGTGGGGCGGGGGGGCTTAGATACGCAGTATTTT. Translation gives CASSQVGRGGLDTQYF.

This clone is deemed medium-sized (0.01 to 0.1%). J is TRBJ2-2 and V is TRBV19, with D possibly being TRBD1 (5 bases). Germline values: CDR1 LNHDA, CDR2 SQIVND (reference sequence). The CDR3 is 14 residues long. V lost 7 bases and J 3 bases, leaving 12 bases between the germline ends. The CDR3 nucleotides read TGTGCCAGTAAAGATGGACAAGACACCGGGGAGCTGTTTTTT. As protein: CASKDGQDTGELFF.

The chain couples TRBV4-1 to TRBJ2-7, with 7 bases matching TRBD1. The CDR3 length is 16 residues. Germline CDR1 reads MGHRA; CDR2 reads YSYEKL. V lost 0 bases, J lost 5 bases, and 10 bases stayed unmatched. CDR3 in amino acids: CASSQDRSTGMNEQYF. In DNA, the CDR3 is TGCGCCAGCAGCCAAGATAGGTCGACAGGGATGAACGAGCAGTACTTC.